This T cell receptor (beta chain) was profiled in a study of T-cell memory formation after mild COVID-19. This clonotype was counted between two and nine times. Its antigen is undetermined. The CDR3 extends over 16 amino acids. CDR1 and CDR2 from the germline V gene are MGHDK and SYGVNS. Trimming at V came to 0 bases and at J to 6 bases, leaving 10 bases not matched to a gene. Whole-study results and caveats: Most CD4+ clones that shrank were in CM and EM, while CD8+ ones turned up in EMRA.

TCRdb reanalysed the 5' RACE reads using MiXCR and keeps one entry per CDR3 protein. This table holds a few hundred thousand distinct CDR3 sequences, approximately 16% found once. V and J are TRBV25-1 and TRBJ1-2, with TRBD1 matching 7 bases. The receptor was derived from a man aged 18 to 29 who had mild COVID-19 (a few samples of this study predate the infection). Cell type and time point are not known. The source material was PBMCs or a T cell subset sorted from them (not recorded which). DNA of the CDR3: TGTGCCAGCAGTGAATATACGCCGGACAGGTCGGATGGCTACACCTTC. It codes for CASSEYTPDRSDGYTF.